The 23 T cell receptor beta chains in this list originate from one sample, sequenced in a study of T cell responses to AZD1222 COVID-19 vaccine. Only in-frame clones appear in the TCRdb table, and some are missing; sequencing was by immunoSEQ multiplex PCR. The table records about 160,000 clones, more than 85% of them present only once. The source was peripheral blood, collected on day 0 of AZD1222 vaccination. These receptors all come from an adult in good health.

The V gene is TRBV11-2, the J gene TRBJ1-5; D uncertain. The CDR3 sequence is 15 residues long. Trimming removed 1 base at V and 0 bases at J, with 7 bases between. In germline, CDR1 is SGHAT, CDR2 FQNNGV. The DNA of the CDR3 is TGTGCCAGCAGCTTAGCGGTTAATAGCAATCAGCCCCAGCATTTT. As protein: CASSLAVNSNQPQHF.

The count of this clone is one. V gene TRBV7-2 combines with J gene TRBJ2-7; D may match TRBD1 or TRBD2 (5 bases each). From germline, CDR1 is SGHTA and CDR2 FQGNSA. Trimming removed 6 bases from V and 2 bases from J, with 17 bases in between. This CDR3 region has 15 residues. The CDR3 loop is CASSGPGTSTYEQYF. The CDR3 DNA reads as TGTGCCAGCAGTGGACCCGGGACCTCGACCTACGAGCAGTACTTC.

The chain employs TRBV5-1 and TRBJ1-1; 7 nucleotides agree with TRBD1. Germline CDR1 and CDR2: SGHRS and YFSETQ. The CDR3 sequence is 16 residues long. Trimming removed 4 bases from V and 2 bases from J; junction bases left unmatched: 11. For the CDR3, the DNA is TGCGCCAGCAGCCTATATACAGGGGTCGGAAACACTGAAGCTTTCTTT. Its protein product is CASSLYTGVGNTEAFF.

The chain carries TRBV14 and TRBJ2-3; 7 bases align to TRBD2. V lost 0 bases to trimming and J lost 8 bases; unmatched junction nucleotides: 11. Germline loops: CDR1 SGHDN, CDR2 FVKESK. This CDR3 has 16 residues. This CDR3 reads CASSQDRISGFFTQYF. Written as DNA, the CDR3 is TGTGCCAGCAGCCAAGATAGGATTAGCGGGTTCTTTACGCAGTATTTT.

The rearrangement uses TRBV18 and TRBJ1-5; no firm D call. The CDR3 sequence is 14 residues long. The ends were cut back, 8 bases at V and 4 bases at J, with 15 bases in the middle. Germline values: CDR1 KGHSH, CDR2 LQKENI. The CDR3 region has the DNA TGTGCCAGCCCCCATTGGCCGGCTAATCAGCCCCAGCATTTT. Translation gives CASPHWPANQPQHF.

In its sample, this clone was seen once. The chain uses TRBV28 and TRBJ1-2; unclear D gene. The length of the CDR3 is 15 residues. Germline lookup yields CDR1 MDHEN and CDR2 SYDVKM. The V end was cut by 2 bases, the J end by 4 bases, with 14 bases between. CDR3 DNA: TGTGCCAGCAGTTTAACGGGGAGTACCGGCTATGGCTACACCTTC. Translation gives CASSLTGSTGYGYTF.

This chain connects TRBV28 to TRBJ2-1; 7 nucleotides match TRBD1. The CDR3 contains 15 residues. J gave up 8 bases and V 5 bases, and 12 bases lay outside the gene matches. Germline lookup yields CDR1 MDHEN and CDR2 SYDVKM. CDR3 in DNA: TGTGCCAGCAGTCAGGCTGGTCGGGACAGATATGAGCAGTTCTTC. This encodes CASSQAGRDRYEQFF. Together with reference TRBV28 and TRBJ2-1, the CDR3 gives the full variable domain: DVKVTQSSRYLVKRTGEKVFLECVQDMDHENMFWYRQDPGLGLRLIYFSYDVKMKEKGDIPEGYSVSREKKERFSLILESASTNQTSMYLCASSQAGRDRYEQFFGPGTRLTVL.

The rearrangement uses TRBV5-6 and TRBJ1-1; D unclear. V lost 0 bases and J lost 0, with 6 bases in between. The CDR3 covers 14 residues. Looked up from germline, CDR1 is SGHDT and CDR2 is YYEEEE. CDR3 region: CASSLGRLNTEAFF. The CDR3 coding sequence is TGTGCCAGCAGCTTGGGACGACTGAACACTGAAGCTTTCTTT.

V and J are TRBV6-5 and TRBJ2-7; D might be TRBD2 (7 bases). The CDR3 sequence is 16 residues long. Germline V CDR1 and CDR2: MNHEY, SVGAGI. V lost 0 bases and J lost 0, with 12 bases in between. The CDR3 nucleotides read TGTGCCAGCAGTTACTCAGGGGGGGTAAGCTCCTACGAGCAGTACTTC. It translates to CASSYSGGVSSYEQYF.

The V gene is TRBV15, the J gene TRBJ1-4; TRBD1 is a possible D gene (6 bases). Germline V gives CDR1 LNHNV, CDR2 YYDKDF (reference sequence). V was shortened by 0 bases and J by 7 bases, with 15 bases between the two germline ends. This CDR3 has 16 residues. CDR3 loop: CATSRDGGGQGEKLFF. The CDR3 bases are TGTGCCACCAGCAGAGATGGAGGGGGTCAGGGTGAAAAACTGTTTTTT.

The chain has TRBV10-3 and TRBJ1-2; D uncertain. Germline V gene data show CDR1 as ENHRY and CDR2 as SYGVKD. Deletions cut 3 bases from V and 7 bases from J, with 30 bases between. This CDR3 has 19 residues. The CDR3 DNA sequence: TGTGCCATCAGTGAAAATCCCCTTCGATCCGGCTTGAAACGGAGTGGCTACACCTTC. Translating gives CAISENPLRSGLKRSGYTF.

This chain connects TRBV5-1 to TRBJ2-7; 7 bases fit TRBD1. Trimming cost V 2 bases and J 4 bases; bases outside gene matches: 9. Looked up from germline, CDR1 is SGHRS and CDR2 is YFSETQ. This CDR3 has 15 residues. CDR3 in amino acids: CASSLLPGQTYEQYF. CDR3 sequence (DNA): TGCGCCAGCAGCTTATTACCGGGACAGACTTACGAGCAGTACTTC.

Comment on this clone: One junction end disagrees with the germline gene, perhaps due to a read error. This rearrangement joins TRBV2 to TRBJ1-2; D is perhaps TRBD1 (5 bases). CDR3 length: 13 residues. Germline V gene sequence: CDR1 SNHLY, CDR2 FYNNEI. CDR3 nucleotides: TGTGCCAGCAGTGAACAATCAGTGACAGAATTATACTTC. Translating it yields CASSEQSVTELYF.

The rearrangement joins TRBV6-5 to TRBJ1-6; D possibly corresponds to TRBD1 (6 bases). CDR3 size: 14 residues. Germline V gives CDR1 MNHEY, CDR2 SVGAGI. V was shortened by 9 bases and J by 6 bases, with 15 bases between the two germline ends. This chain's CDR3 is CASILTGTNSPLHF. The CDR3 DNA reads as TGTGCCAGTATATTAACAGGGACTAATTCACCCCTCCACTTT.

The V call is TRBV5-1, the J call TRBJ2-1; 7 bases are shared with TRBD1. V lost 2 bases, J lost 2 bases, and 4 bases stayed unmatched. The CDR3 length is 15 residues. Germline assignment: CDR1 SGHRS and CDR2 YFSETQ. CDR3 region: CASSLSGQAYNEQFF. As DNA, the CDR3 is TGCGCCAGCAGCTTATCCGGACAGGCCTACAATGAGCAGTTCTTC. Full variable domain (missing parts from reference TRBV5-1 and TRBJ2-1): KAGVTQTPRYLIKTRGQQVTLSCSPISGHRSVSWYQQTPGQGLQFLFEYFSETQRNKGNFPGRFSGRQFSNSRSEMNVSTLELGDSALYLCASSLSGQAYNEQFFGPGTRLTVL.

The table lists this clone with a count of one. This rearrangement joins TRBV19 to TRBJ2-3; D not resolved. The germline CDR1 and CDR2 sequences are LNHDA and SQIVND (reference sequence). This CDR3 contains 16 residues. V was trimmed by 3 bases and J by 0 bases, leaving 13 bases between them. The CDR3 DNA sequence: TGTGCCAGTAGTATCTATGCGGCGTCTAGCACAGATACGCAGTATTTT. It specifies CASSIYAASSTDTQYF. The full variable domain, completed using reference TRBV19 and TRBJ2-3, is DGGITQSPKYLFRKEGQNVTLSCEQNLNHDAMYWYRQDPGQGLRLIYYSQIVNDFQKGDIAEGYSVSREKKESFPLTVTSAQKNPTAFYLCASSIYAASSTDTQYFGPGTRLTVL.

The CDR3 spells CASISRLGAWGNTIYF. The CDR3 bases are TGTGCCAGCATCTCGAGGCTGGGGGCGTGGGGAAACACCATATATTTT. This sequence joins TRBV13 and TRBJ1-3; D is perhaps TRBD1 (6 bases). The CDR3 length is 16 residues. Trimming removed 7 bases from V and 4 bases from J, with 20 bases in between. CDR1 is PRHDT, CDR2 FYEKMQ, per germline (reference sequence).

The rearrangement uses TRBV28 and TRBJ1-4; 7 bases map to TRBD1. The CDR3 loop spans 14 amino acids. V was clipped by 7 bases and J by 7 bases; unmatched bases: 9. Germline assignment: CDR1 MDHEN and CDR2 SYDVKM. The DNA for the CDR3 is TGTGCCAGCAACGACAGGGAGGAGATTGAAAAACTGTTTTTT. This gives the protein CASNDREEIEKLFF.

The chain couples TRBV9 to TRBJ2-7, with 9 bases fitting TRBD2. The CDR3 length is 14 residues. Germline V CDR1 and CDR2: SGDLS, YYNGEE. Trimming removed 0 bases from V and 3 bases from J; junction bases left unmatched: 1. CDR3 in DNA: TGTGCCAGCAGCGTAGGACTAGCGGACTACGAGCAGTACTTC. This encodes CASSVGLADYEQYF.

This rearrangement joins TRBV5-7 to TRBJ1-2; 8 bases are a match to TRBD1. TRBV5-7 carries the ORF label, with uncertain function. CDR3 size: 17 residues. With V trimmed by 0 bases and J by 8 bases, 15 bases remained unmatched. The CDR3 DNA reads TGTGCCAGCAGCTTGGGGGCTGGCTCGGACAGGGCGGGCGGCTACACCTTC. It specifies CASSLGAGSDRAGGYTF.

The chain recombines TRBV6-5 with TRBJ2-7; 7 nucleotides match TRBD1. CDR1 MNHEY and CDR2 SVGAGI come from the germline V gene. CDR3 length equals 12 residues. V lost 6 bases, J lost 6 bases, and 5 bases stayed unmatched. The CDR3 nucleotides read TGTGCCAGCAGCCGACAGGGAAGCGAGCAGTACTTC. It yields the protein CASSRQGSEQYF.

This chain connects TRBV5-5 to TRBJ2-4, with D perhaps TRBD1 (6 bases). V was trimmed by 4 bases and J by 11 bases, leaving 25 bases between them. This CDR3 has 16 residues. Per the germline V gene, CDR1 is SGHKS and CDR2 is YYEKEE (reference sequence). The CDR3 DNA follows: TGTGCCAGCAGCCCTGGGCAGGGGTACACCACGGGCGTTCAGTACTTC. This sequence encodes CASSPGQGYTTGVQYF.

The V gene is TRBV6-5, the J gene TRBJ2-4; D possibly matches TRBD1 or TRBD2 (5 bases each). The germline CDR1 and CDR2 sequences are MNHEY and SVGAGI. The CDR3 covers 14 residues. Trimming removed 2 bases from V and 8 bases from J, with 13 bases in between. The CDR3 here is CASSYGVRGDIQYF. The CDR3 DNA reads TGTGCCAGCAGTTACGGTGTAAGAGGGGACATTCAGTACTTC.